The rows below give T cell receptor beta chains drawn from one sample of a study of post-analysis software for immune sequencing data. Using its own MiXCR run on the PCR reads, TCRdb lists one record per CDR3 protein. The repertoire holds about 570,000 distinct CDR3 sequences, 34% seen once, with 4.5% to 7.5% in the top ten. What was sequenced was blood. These receptors were obtained from a girl between 2 and 17 years old with multiple sclerosis. Each CDR3 is given with its conserved first and last residue. Fields, in order: clone size, D gene, J gene, V gene, CDR3 DNA, CDR3 protein. D genes are given only for firm matches. A row's size may be missing; if present it is once, few, many or a size class.

size: few; D: NA; J: TRBJ2-7; V: TRBV7-9; DNA: TGTGCCAGCAGCTCCCGGACAGCCGGCTCCTACGAGCAGTACTTC; CDR3: CASSSRTAGSYEQYF
size: few; D: NA; J: TRBJ2-2; V: TRBV7-3; DNA: TGTGCCAGCAGCATCGGACGTGACGGGGAGCTGTTTTTT; CDR3: CASSIGRDGELFF
size: NA; D: TRBD2; J: TRBJ2-5; V: TRBV7-3; DNA: TGTGCCAGCAGCTATGGACTAGGGGAAGGGACCCAGTACTTC; CDR3: CASSYGLGEGTQYF
size: NA; D: NA; J: TRBJ2-1; V: TRBV9; DNA: TGTGCCAGCAGCGTTGACGGGGGTTTATACAATGAGCAGTTCTTC; CDR3: CASSVDGGLYNEQFF
size: NA; D: NA; J: TRBJ2-1; V: TRBV12-3/TRBV12-4; DNA: TGTGCCAGCAGTATTTTAGGCTACCTTGAGCAGTTCTTC; CDR3: CASSILGYLEQFF
size: few; D: NA; J: TRBJ1-1; V: TRBV5-1; DNA: TGCGCCAGCAGCTTGGCTTACGGGGAGACTGAAGCTTTCTTT; CDR3: CASSLAYGETEAFF
size: NA; D: NA; J: TRBJ2-7; V: TRBV29-1; DNA: TGCAGCGTTGCAGGAGGGGCAGAGTACGAGCAGTACTTC; CDR3: CSVAGGAEYEQYF
size: NA; D: NA; J: TRBJ2-3; V: TRBV7-3; DNA: TGTGCCAGCAGCTCGTACAGGGGGATGGCGGGGGGTTTCGGCACAGATACGCAGTATTTT; CDR3: CASSSYRGMAGGFGTDTQYF
size: NA; D: TRBD2; J: TRBJ2-1; V: TRBV2; DNA: TGTGCCAGCAGTTTCGGGACTAGCGGGGGGTGCAATGAGCAGTTCTTC; CDR3: CASSFGTSGGCNEQFF
size: NA; D: NA; J: TRBJ1-5; V: TRBV7-2; DNA: TGTGCCAGCAGCTTAGAGTGGCAGTCCAATCAGCCCCAGCATTTT; CDR3: CASSLEWQSNQPQHF
size: NA; D: NA; J: TRBJ2-1; V: TRBV5-1; DNA: TGCGCCAGCAGCTCCGAAGGACAGTCCTACAATGAGCAGTTCTTC; CDR3: CASSSEGQSYNEQFF
size: NA; D: NA; J: TRBJ2-4; V: TRBV5-8; DNA: TGTGCCAGCAGCTTTGGGGCACTTCTAGCCAAAAACATTCAGTACTTC; CDR3: CASSFGALLAKNIQYF
size: few; D: TRBD1; J: TRBJ2-5; V: TRBV20-1; DNA: TGCAGTGCCAGGACAGGGAAGTCCGGAGAGACCCAGTACTTC; CDR3: CSARTGKSGETQYF
size: many; D: TRBD2; J: TRBJ2-5; V: TRBV2; DNA: TGTGCCAGCAGTGACAGTCTAGCGGGTGTGGAGACCCAGTACTTC; CDR3: CASSDSLAGVETQYF